Included here is one TCR beta chain sequence, with context. This record belongs to a study of cytomegalovirus exposure and HLA in healthy donors. The CDR3 has 16 residues. CDR1 is MRHNA, CDR2 SNTAGT, per germline. The V and J ends lost 2 bases and 2 bases respectively, with 15 bases between them. The PCR was carried out with 60 Vbeta primers and 13 Jbeta primers. The assay was immunoSEQ multiplex PCR, and TCRdb's table has in-frame clones only and misses some. Found here are roughly 150,000 clones, around four fifths of them singletons; the top ten hold less than 4%. The J gene is TRBJ2-5, the V gene TRBV6-4, with a possible D match to TRBD1 (5 bases). The specimen was PBMCs. The receptor's source is a male donor in good health and CMV-seronegative. Here the CDR3 DNA reads TGTGCCAGCAGTGACCCTTGGGGTAGGGGACAAGAGACCCAGTACTTC. This encodes CASSDPWGRGQETQYF.